This T cell receptor (beta chain) was obtained from a study of cytotoxic CD8 clonotypes in ibrutinib-treated CLL. Study summary: In all, 10 to 11 patients were relapsed/refractory, about 15 were treatment-naive and 17 to 18 were IGHV unmutated.

V lost 0 bases, J lost 6 bases, and 3 bases stayed unmatched. This CDR3 has 14 amino acids. Looked up from germline, CDR1 is SGHRS and CDR2 is YFSETQ. Sequenced by immunoSEQ multiplex PCR; TCRdb stores in-frame clones only, minus some. The table includes about 17,000 clones, about 61% detected once. Frozen-stored PBMCs produced 1.5 to 2.5 micrograms of genomic DNA for TCR beta libraries. Whole-study findings and limits: Public clonotypes, an uncommon group, contracted or remained stable on treatment. Sustained-remission and progressing patients were not sampled at matched times.

Turning to this clone: Its specificity is not known. The same CDR3 arises from other DNA sequences in this sample as well.

The source material was PBMCs, sampled after 12 months of ibrutinib treatment. The TCR was taken from a human donor with chronic lymphocytic leukemia. The chain has TRBV5-1 and TRBJ2-7, with TRBD2 matching 10 bases. CDR3 in amino acids: CASSLGLAGSEQYF. CDR3 nucleotides: TGCGCCAGCAGCTTGGGACTAGCGGGTAGCGAGCAGTACTTC.